This T cell receptor beta chain was identified during a study of cytomegalovirus exposure and HLA in healthy donors. Study-level findings and limits: Reported findings show TCR beta sequences accurately forecast HLA-A and HLA-B alleles in most subjects.

Points on this clone: No antigen is known for it.

Use of 60 Vbeta and 13 Jbeta primers characterized the PCR. Here immunoSEQ multiplex PCR was the method, and the copy in TCRdb shows in-frame clones only, minus some. The sample's table shows 110,000 to 150,000 clones. The sequence was collected from a middle-aged man in good health and CMV-seronegative. Input material: PBMCs.

CDR3 nucleotides: TGTGCCAGCAGCTTTCATGTGCGGATCCAGTACTTC. It specifies CASSFHVRIQYF. The chain combines TRBV11-3 with TRBJ2-7; no clear D. The ends were cut back, 3 bases at V and 10 bases at J, with 13 bases in the middle. This CDR3 has 12 amino acids. Germline V gene data show CDR1 as SGHNT and CDR2 as YENEEA.